These 5 T cell receptor beta chains came from one sample sequenced in a study of T cells after yellow fever vaccination. MiXCR was run by TCRdb on the 5' RACE reads, yielding one entry per CDR3 protein. The sample has more than 350,000 distinct CDR3 sequences; around 10% are singletons. This specimen consisted of PBMCs, obtained on the day of the first yellow fever vaccination. These receptors all come from a man between 18 and 35 years old who received the YFV17D yellow fever vaccine.

Ten or more counts support this clonotype. This chain uses TRBV12-3 or TRBV12-4 with TRBJ1-2; a possible D gene is TRBD1 (5 bases). The CDR3 covers 11 residues. V lost 6 bases to trimming and J lost 5 bases, with 7 bases between them. The CDR3 region is CASSSGYGYTF. DNA for the CDR3: TGTGCCAGCAGCTCAGGGTATGGCTACACCTTC.

The CDR3 nucleotides read TGTGCCCCGGGGGGTACAGGGACGAATTCACCCCTCCACTTT. This codes for CAPGGTGTNSPLHF. The chain links TRBV24-1 to TRBJ1-6; maybe TRBD1 (6 bases). The germline V and J ends were trimmed by 12 bases and 7 bases, with 18 bases remaining between them. The germline V gene encodes CDR1 KGHDR and CDR2 SFDVKD. The CDR3 extends over 14 amino acids.

This clonotype has only a few counts. V usage is TRBV23-1 and J usage is TRBJ2-7; D remains ambiguous. TRBV23-1 is an ORF, and what it does is uncertain. V gave up 7 bases and J gave up 2 bases, with 12 bases separating them. There are 13 residues in the CDR3. The CDR3 DNA sequence: TGCGCCAGCACTGGGTGCCGGGCCTACGAGCAGTACGTC. Translated: CASTGCRAYEQYV.

This clonotype was detected only a few times. The chain is built from TRBV20-1 and TRBJ1-1, with D unresolved. Trimming stripped 6 bases from V and 7 bases from J, with 12 bases between. This CDR3 contains 11 residues. Germline V lookup: CDR1 DFQATT, CDR2 SNEGSKA (reference sequence). The CDR3 sequence: CSAGGWSEAFF. The CDR3 DNA reads TGCAGTGCCGGTGGATGGAGTGAAGCTTTCTTT.

The gene calls are TRBV7-9 and TRBJ2-7; D may be TRBD2 (6 bases). The CDR3 loop spans 14 amino acids. Germline-derived CDR1 and CDR2 are SEHNR and FQNEAQ (reference sequence). The V gene lost 3 bases and the J gene lost 2 bases, with 11 bases spanning the gap. CDR3 protein: CASSFGGATYEQYV. In DNA, the CDR3 is TGTGCCAGCAGCTTCGGCGGGGCCACCTACGAGCAGTACGTC.